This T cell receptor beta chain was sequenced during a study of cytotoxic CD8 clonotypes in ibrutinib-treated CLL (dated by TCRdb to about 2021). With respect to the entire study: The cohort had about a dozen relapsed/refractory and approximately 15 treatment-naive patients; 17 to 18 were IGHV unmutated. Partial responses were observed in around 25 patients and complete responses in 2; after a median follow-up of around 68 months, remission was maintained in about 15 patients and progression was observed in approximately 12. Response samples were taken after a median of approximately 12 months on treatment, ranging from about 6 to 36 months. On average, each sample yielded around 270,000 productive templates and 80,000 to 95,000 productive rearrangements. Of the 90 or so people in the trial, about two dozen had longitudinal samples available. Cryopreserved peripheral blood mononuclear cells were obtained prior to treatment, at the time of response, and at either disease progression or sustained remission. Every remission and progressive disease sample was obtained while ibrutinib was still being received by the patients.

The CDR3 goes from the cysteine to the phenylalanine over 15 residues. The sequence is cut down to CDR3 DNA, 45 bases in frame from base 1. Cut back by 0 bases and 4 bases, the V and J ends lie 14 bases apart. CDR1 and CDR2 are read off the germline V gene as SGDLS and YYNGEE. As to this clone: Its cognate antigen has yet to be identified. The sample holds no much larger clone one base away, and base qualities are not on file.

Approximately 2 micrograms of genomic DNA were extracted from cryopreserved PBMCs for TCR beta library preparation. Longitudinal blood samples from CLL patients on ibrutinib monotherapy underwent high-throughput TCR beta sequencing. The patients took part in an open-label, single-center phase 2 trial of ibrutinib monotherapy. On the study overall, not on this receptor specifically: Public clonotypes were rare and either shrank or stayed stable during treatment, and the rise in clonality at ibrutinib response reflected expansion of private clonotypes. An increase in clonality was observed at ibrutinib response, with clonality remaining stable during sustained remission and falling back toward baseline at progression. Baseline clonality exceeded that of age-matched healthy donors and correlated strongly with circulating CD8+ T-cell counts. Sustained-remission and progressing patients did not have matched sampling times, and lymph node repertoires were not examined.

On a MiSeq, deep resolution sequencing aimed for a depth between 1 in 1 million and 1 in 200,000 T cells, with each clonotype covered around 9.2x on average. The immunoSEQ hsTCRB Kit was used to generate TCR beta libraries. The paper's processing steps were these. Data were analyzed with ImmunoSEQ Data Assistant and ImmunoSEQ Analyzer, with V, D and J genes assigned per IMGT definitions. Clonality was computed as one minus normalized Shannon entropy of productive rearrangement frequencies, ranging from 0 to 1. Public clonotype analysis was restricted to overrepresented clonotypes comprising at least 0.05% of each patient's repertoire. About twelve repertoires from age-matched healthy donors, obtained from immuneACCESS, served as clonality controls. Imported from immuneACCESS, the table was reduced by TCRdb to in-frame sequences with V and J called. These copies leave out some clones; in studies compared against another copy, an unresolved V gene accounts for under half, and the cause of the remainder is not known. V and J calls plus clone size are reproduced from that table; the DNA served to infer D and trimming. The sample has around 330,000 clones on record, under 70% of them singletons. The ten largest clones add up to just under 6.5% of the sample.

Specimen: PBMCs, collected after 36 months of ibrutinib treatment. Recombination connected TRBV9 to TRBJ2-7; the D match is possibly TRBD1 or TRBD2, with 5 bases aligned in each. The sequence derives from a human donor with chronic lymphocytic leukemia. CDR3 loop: CASSVGGGRIYEQYF. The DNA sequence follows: TGTGCCAGCAGCGTAGGGGGCGGGCGTATTTACGAGCAGTACTTC.